The clone carrying this T cell receptor beta chain has a handful of counts. The antigen is not known. The library targeted TCRbeta and was prepared with unique molecular identifiers. MiXCR, applied by TCRdb to the PCR reads, yields one record per CDR3 protein. The data show 700,000 to 950,000 distinct CDR3 sequences, less than 20% seen once. This entry comes from a study of T-cell reconstitution after alpha-beta-depleted transplantation in children. General study points: It was surviving recipient T cells and thymic progenitors that gave some patients high TCRbeta diversity at day 60. After one year, T-cell counts and TCRbeta diversity mostly came from new T cells.

The V end lost 7 bases, the J end lost 1 base, and 17 bases lay between the germline ends. The CDR3 has 15 amino acids. CDR1 and CDR2 from the germline V gene are SGHRS and YFSETQ. The gene calls are TRBV5-1 and TRBJ1-1, with unresolved D. The sequence derives from a male patient younger than 18 who had a stem cell transplant for acute lymphoblastic leukemia, so the T cells may come from the graft donor. The starting material was PBMCs, mostly from graft donor cells, obtained 360 days after TCRalphabeta/CD19-depleted stem cell transplant. CDR3 nucleotides: TGCGCCAGCCACCCACCGGACCTAGCGAACACTGAAGCTTTCTTT. Its protein is CASHPPDLANTEAFF.